Below, one T cell receptor (beta chain) is given with its context. CDR3 length equals 14 residues. The V and J ends lost 2 bases and 6 bases, in that order; junction bases with no gene match: 4. Germline V gene sequence: CDR1 SGHNT, CDR2 YYREEE (reference sequence). This sample was included in a study of blood T cell repertoires in COVID-19. Data came from immunoSEQ multiplex PCR; TCRdb stores just in-frame clones and leaves some out. The table includes just over 250,000 clones, approximately 91% detected once. Sequenced sample: peripheral blood. This chain links TRBV5-4 with TRBJ2-2; 7 bases line up with TRBD1. The sequence was collected from a person aged 18-35 years with COVID-19, enrolled during active disease. DNA of the CDR3: TGTGCCAGCAGCTTAGACAGGGTGCCCGGGGAGCTGTTTTTT. It is translated as CASSLDRVPGELFF.